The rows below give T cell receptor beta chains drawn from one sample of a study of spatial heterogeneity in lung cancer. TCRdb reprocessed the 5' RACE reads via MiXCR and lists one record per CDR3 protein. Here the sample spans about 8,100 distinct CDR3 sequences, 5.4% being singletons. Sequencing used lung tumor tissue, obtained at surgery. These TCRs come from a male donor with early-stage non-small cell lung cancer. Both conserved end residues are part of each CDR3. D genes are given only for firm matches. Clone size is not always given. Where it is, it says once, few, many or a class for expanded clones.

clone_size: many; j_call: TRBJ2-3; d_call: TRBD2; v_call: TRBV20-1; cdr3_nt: TGCAGCGGGGGAGGGAGTAGCACAGATACGCAGTATTTT; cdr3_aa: CSGGGSSTDTQYF
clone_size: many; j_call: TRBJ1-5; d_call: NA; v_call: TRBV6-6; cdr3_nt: TGTGCCAGCAGTCTCCAGGTATATAGCAATCAGCCCCAGCATTTT; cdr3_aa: CASSLQVYSNQPQHF
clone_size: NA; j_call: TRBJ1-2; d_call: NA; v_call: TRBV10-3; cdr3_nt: TGTGCCATCAAGCCAGATACTAACTATGGCTACACCTTC; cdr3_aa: CAIKPDTNYGYTF
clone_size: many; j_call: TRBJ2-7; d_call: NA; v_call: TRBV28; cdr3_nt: TGTGCCAGCACCGTTCGGACGGTTGACGTCTACGAGCAGTACTTC; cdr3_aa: CASTVRTVDVYEQYF
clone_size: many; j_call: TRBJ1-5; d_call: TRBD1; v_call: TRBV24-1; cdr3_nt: TGTGCCACCAGTGATGGGACAGGGGGTCAGCCCCAGCATTTT; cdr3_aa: CATSDGTGGQPQHF
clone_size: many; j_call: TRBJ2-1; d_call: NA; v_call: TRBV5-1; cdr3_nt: TGCGCCAGCACCCCGAAGAGGACGAGCCCCACGACTGAGCAGTTCTTC; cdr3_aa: CASTPKRTSPTTEQFF
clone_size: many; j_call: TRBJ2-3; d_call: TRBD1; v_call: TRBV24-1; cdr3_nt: TGTGCCACCATGGGACAGTACACAGATACGCAGTATTTT; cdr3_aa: CATMGQYTDTQYF
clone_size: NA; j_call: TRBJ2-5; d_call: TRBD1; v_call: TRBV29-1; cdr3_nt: TGCAGCGTTGCGGGGACAGGGGGAGAGACCCAGTACTTC; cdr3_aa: CSVAGTGGETQYF
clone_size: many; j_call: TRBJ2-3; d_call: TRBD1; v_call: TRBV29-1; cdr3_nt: TGCAGCGTTACAGGGGGCTCCCGCACAGATACGCAGTATTTT; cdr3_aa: CSVTGGSRTDTQYF
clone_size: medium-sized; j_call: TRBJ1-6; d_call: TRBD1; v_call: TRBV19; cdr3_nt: TGTGCCAGTAGTATTTCCCGGACAGGGGGACAGCCCCTCCACTTT; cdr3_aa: CASSISRTGGQPLHF
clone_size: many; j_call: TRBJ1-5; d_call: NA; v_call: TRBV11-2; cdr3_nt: TGTGCCAGCAGCCGAATTGGGGGGCCACAGCCCCAGCATTTT; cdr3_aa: CASSRIGGPQPQHF
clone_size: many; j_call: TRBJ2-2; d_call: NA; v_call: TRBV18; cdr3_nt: TGTGCCAGCTCACCACCGAGCTTATCAAACACCGGGGAGCTGTTTTTT; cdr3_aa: CASSPPSLSNTGELFF
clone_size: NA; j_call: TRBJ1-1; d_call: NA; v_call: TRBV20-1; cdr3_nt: TGCAGTGCTAGGAGGCAAGCGGACACTGAAGCTTTCTTT; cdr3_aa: CSARRQADTEAFF
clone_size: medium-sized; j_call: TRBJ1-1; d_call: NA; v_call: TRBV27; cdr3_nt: TGTGCCAGCAGTTTAGGGCCGGACACTGAAGCTTTCTTT; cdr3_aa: CASSLGPDTEAFF
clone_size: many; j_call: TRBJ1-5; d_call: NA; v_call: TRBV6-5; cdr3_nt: TGTGCCAGCAGCCCGGGCCTGGGGACCTCGCCCCAGCATTTT; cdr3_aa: CASSPGLGTSPQHF
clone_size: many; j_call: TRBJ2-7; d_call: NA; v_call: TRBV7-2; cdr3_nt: TGTGCCAGCAGCGGGACGGCGAGCTCCTACGAGCAGTACTTC; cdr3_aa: CASSGTASSYEQYF
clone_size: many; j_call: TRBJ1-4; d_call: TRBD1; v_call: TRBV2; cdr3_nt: TGTGCCAGCAGTGCTGGGACAGTGAGTGAAAAACTGTTTTTT; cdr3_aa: CASSAGTVSEKLFF
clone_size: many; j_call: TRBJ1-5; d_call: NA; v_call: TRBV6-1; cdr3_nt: TGTGCCAGCCGGGAGTCCGCAGATAGCAATCAGCCCCAGCATTTT; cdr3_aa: CASRESADSNQPQHF
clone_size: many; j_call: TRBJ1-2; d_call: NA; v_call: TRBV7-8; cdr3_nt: TGTGCCAGCAGCTCATACGCCACGTGGGGGTCCTCGACTATTGACTATGGCTACACCTTC; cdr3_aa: CASSSYATWGSSTIDYGYTF
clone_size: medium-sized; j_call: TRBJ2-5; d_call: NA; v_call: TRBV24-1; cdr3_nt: TGTGCCACCAGTGATTTGGGGCAAGAGACCCAGTACTTC; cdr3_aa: CATSDLGQETQYF
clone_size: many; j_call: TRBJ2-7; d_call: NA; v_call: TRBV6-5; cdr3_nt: TGTGCCAGCAGTTACTCTGGCGTGGCGGGAACGGGGGAGCAGTACTTC; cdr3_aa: CASSYSGVAGTGEQYF
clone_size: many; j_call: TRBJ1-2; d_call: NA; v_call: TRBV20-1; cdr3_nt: TGCAGTGCTAGCAACAGTCTAGGCTACACCTTC; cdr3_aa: CSASNSLGYTF
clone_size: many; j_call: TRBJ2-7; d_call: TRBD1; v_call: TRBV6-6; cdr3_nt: TGTGCCAGCAGATTGACAGGGTGGTACGAGCAGTACTTC; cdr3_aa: CASRLTGWYEQYF
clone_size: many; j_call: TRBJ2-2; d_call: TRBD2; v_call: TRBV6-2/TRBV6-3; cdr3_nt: TGTGCCAGCAGTTACGAGGGAGGGTCGAACACCGGGGAGCTGTTTTTT; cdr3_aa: CASSYEGGSNTGELFF
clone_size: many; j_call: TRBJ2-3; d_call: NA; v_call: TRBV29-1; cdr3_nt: TGCAGCGTTGAACGGGTCGATACGCAGTATTTT; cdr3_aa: CSVERVDTQYF
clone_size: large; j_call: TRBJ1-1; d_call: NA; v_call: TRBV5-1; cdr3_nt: TGCGCCAGCAGCCTGGACGGGTACACTGAAGCTTTCTTT; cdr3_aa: CASSLDGYTEAFF
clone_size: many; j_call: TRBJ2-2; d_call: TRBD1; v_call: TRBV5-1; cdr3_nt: TGCGCCAGCAGCTTGGCTCCAGGGGGCCGGTCCGGGGAGCTGTTTTTT; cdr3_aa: CASSLAPGGRSGELFF
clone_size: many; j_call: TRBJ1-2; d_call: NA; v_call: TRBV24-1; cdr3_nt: TGTGCCACCAGTGATTTGGCTACAGGGATTTTTAACTATGGCTACACCTTC; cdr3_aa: CATSDLATGIFNYGYTF
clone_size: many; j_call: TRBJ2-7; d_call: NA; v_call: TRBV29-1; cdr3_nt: TGCAGCGTCCTTGGACAGAAAGGTTCCTACGAGCAGTACTTC; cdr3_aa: CSVLGQKGSYEQYF
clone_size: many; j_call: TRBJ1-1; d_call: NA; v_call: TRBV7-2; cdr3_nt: TGTGCCAGCAGCCCCGGCACAGGCCTCTCGAACACTGAAGCTTTCTTT; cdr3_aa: CASSPGTGLSNTEAFF
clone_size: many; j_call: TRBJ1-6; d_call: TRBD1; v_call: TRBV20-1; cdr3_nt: TGCAGTGCTACCACCGTTGACAGGGAGAATTCACCCCTCCACTTT; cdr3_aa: CSATTVDRENSPLHF
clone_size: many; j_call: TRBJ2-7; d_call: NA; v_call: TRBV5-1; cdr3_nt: TGCGCCAGCAGCTTGGCCTGGGGCCCCTACGAGCAGTACTTC; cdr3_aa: CASSLAWGPYEQYF
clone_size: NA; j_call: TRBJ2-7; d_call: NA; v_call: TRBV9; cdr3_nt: TGTGCCAGCAGTCTCGCGGGACAAACAAGCTCCTACGAGCAGTACTTC; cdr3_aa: CASSLAGQTSSYEQYF
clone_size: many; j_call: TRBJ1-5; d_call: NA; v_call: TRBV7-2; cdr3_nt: TGTGCCAGCAGCTTGGAATCCCCCAGGGCTGGGCAGCCCCAGCATTTT; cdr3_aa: CASSLESPRAGQPQHF
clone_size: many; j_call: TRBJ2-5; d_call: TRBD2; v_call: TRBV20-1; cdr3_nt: TGCAGTGCTAGAAGGGGGGGACTAGCGGGAAAATGGGGAGAGACCCAGTACTTC; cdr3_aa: CSARRGGLAGKWGETQYF
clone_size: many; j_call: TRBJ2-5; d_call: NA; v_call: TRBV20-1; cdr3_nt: TGCAGTGTGCGGGCCATGAAAGAGACCCAGTACTTC; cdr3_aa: CSVRAMKETQYF